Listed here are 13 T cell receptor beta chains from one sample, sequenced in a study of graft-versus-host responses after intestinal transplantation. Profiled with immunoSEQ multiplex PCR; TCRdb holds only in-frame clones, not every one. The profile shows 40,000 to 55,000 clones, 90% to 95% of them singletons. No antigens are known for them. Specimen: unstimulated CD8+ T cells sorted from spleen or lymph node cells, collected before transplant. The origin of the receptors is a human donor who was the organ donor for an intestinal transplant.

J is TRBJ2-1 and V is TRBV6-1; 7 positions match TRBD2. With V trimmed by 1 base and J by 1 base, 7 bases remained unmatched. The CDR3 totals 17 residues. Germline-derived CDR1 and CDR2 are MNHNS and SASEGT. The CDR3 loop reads CASSEDSGPNSYNEQFF. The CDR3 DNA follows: TGTGCCAGCAGTGAAGATAGCGGGCCTAATTCCTACAATGAGCAGTTCTTC.

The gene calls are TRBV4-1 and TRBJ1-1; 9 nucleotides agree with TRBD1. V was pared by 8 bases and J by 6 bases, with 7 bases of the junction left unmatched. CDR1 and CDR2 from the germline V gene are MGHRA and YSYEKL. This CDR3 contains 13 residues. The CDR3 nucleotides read TGCGCCAGCGGGGGACAGGGAACGGCTGAAGCTTTCTTT. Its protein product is CASGGQGTAEAFF.

CDR3 residues: CASSGGVQPGSGETQYF. CDR3 nucleotides: TGTGCCAGCAGCGGAGGGGTCCAGCCAGGGAGCGGAGAGACCCAGTACTTC. This chain uses TRBV7-9 with TRBJ2-5; possible D gene TRBD2, 6 bases. CDR3 length: 17 amino acids. Trimming cost V 5 bases and J 4 bases, with 23 bases left between them. CDR1 SEHNR and CDR2 FQNEAQ come from the germline V gene (reference sequence).

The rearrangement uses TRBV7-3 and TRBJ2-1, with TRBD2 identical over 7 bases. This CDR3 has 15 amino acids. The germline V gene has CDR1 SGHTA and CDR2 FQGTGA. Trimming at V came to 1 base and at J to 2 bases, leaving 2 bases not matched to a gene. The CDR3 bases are TGTGCCAGCAGCTTAAACGGGGGGACCTACAATGAGCAGTTCTTC. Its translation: CASSLNGGTYNEQFF.

The CDR3 DNA reads TGTGCCAGCAGCTTAGTGGGGTTGAGAGGACTAGATCTAACGGAGACCCAGTACTTC. Protein product: CASSLVGLRGLDLTETQYF. This chain connects TRBV11-2 to TRBJ2-5; 7 bases are a match to TRBD2. This CDR3 comprises 19 residues. CDR1 and CDR2 (germline): SGHAT, FQNNGV. J was trimmed by 5 bases and V by 1 base; bases with no gene match: 19.

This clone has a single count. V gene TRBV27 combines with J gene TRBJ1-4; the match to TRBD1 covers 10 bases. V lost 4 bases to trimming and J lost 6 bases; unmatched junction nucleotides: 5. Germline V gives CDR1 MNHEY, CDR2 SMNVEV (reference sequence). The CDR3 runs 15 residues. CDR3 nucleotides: TGTGCCAGCAGTTGGACGGGGACAGGGGATGAAAAACTGTTTTTT. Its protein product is CASSWTGTGDEKLFF.

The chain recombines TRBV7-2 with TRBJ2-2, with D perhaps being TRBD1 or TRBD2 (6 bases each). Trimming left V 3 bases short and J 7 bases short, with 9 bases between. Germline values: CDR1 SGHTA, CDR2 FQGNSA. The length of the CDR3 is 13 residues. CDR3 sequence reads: CASSLGGSGELFF. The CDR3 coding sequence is TGTGCCAGCAGCTTGGGGGGCAGCGGGGAGCTGTTTTTT.

In nucleotides, the CDR3 is TGTGCCAGCAGCAACCCGTTTAATAGCGGGGGGTTAGATACGCAGTATTTT. Translating it yields CASSNPFNSGGLDTQYF. The genes are TRBV27 and TRBJ2-3; TRBD2 aligns across 10 bases. The V gene end was trimmed by 6 bases and the J gene end by 5 bases; junction bases not matched to a gene: 14. Per germline, CDR1 MNHEY and CDR2 SMNVEV (reference sequence). The CDR3 has 17 residues.

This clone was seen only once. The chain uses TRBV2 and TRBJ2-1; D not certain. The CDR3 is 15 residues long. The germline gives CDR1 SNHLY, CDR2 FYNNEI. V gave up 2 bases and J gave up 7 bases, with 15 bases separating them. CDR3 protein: CASSEITVSENEQFF. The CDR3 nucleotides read TGTGCCAGCAGTGAAATCACGGTCTCAGAAAATGAGCAGTTCTTC.

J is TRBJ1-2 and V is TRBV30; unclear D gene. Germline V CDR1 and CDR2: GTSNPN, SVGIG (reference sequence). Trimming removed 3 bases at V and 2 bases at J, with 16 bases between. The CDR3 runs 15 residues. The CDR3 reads CAWRVGQEKNYGYTF. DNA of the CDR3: TGTGCCTGGAGGGTAGGGCAGGAAAAGAACTATGGCTACACCTTC.

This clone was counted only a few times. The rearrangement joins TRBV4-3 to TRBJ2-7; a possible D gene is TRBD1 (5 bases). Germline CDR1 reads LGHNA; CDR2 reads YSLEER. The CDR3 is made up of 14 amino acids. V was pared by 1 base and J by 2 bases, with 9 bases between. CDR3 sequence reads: CASSQGTKTYEQYF. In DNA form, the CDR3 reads TGCGCCAGCAGCCAAGGGACAAAAACCTACGAGCAGTACTTC.

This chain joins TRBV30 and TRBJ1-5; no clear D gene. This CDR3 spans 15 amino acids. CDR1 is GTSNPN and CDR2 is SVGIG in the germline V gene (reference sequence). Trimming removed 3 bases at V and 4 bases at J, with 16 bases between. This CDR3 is CAWSPGTATNQPQHF. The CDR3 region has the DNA TGTGCCTGGAGCCCCGGCACAGCGACAAATCAGCCCCAGCATTTT.

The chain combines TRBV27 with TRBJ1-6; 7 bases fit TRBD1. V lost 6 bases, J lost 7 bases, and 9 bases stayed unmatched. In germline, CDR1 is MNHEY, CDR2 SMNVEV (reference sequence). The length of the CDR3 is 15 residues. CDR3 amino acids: CASRPTGNVNSPLHF. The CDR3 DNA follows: TGTGCCAGCAGACCGACAGGGAATGTAAATTCACCCCTCCACTTT.